The source of this TCR beta chain is a study of blood T cell repertoires in COVID-19. Unmatched junction bases numbered 7, after V lost 2 bases and J lost 6 bases. The CDR3 is 15 amino acids. CDR1 and CDR2 (germline): KGHSH, LQKENI. Sequenced by immunoSEQ multiplex PCR; TCRdb stores in-frame clones only, minus some. Of approximately 54,000 clones listed, around 88% are singletons. The chain combines TRBV18 with TRBJ2-1, with 7 nucleotides matching TRBD2. The sequencing input was peripheral blood. The TCR sequence derives from a human donor in a cohort sampled during active COVID-19. CDR3: CASSPEAGAINEQFF. The CDR3 DNA reads TGTGCCAGCTCACCAGAGGCGGGAGCGATCAATGAGCAGTTCTTC. The whole variable domain, filled in from reference TRBV18 and TRBJ2-1, reads NAGVMQNPRHLVRRRGQEARLRCSPMKGHSHVYWYRQLPEEGLKFMVYLQKENIIDESGMPKERFSAEFPKEGPSILRIQQVVRGDSAAYFCASSPEAGAINEQFFGPGTRLTVL.